This T cell receptor (beta chain) stems from a study of blood T cell repertoires in COVID-19. Study-wide background: Sites across the United States, Italy and Spain contributed samples from acute and convalescent COVID-19. In each case, the material was cDNA or gDNA derived from T cells, B-cell-depleted T cells, or PBMCs.

Germline trimming cut 4 bases from V and 4 bases from J; bases unmatched to any gene: 12. The CDR3 loop spans 16 amino acids. Germline V gene lookup returns CDR1 LGHNA and CDR2 YNFKEQ. Original processing notes: Counts of nucleated cells, estimated from reference gene primer amplification, were obtained. Profiling relied on immunoSEQ multiplex PCR, and the TCRdb table lists in-frame clones only, not all of them. That table supplies the V and J calls and clone size; D and trimming were determined from the DNA. The table shows around 100,000 clones, with about 89% occurring only once. This chain uses TRBV4-2 with TRBJ1-2; 7 bases are a match to TRBD1. The sequence came from a human donor with acute or convalescent COVID-19. The donor label of this sample is uncertain. Sequencing was carried out using peripheral blood. The CDR3 loop is CASSPSQRQGTYGYTF. Here the CDR3 DNA reads TGTGCCAGCAGCCCCTCCCAGAGACAGGGAACCTATGGCTACACCTTC.